This TCR beta chain came from a study of tumor-infiltrating lymphocytes in primary liver carcinoma. Synthesis of TCR beta cDNA was carried out from 500 ng total RNA with a constant-region primer. Libraries of TCR beta came from three nested multiplex PCR rounds with slightly modified ARM-PCR. TRBV1-TRBV30 forward and Cbeta reverse primers drove the first two approximately 10-cycle rounds. Using its own MiXCR run on the multiplex PCR reads, TCRdb lists one record per CDR3 protein. Here the sample spans 100,000 or so distinct CDR3 sequences, over 55% being singletons. General study findings and limits: Merely some 8-24% of top clones spanned all five tumor regions. Tumor specimens were characterized by a significantly higher top-250-clone fraction than blood (p = 0.039).

The CDR3 sequence is 12 residues long. Germline CDR1 and CDR2: MDHEN and SYDVKM. Deletions cut 11 bases from V and 7 bases from J, with 15 bases between. Investigators took RNA and DNA out together from 20-30 mg of unsorted bulk tissue. Sampling targeted five separate regions of each tumor, which included the tumor centre. Over 80% of the cells in every tumor sample were viable tumor cells. This clonotype came up many times. The antigen is unknown. The receptor was isolated from a woman aged 55-69 years with primary liver carcinoma and hepatitis B virus infection. V usage is TRBV28 and J usage is TRBJ1-5; a possible D gene is TRBD1 (5 bases). Sequencing used liver tumor tissue from sampling region 5. Specified subset: tumor region T5, tumor centre. CDR3 coding DNA: TGTGCCGGGAGGGGCGCGGGGCAGCCCCAGCATTTT. Encoded protein: CAGRGAGQPQHF.